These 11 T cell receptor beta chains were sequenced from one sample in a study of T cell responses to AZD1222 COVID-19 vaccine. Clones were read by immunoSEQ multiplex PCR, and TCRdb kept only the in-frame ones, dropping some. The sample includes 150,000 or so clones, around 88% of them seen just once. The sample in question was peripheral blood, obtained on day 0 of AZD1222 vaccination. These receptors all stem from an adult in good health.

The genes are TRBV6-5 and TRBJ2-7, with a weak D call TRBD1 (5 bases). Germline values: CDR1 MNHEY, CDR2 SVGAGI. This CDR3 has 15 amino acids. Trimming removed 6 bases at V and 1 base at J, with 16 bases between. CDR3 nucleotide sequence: TGTGCCAGCAGAATTTCAGGTCAGGGATCCTACGAGCAGTACTTC. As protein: CASRISGQGSYEQYF.

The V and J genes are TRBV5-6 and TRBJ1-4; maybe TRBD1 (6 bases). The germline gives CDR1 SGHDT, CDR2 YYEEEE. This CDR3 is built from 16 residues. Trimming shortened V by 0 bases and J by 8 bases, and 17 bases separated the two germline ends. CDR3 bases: TGTGCCAGCAGCTTGGCCCTCGGGGGGGCTTGGGAAAAACTGTTTTTT. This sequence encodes CASSLALGGAWEKLFF.

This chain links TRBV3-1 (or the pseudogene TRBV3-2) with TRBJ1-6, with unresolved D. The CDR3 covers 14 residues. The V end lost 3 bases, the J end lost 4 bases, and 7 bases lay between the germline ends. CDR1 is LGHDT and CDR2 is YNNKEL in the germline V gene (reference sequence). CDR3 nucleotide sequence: TGTGCCAGCAGCCAGACCGGTTATAATTCACCCCTCCACTTT. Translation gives CASSQTGYNSPLHF.

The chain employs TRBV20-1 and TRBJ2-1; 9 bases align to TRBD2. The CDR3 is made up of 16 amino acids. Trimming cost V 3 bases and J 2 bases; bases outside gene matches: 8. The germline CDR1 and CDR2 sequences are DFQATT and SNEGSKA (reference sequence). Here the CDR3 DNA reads TGCAGTGCTAGTGCAATGGCGGGAGGGCCCTACAATGAGCAGTTCTTC. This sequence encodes CSASAMAGGPYNEQFF.

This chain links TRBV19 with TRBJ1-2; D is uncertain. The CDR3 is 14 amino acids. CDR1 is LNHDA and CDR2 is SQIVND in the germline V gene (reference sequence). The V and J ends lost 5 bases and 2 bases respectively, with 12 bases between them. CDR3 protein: CASSPTRENYGYTF. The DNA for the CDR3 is TGTGCCAGTAGTCCGACCCGGGAGAACTATGGCTACACCTTC.

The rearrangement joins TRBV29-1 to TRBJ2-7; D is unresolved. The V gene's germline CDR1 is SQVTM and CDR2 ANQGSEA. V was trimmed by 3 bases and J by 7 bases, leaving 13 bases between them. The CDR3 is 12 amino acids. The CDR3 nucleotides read TGCAGCGTTGATCCAGGTACTCGGGAGCAGTACTTC. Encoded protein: CSVDPGTREQYF.

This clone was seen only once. CDR3 residues: CASSEFSSTATEAFF. In nucleotides, the CDR3 is TGTGCCAGCAGTGAGTTTTCGAGTACAGCCACTGAAGCTTTCTTT. The chain recombines TRBV6-1 with TRBJ1-1; the D is unclear. With 3 bases removed from V and 4 bases from J, the gap between germline ends came to 15 bases. Germline assignment: CDR1 MNHNS and CDR2 SASEGT. The CDR3 is 15 amino acids.

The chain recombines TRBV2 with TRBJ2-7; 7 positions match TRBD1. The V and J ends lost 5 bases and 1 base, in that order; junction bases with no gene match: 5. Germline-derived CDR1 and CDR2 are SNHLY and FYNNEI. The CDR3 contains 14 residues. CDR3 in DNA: TGTGCCAGCAGTCGAGAGACAGGGTCCTACGAGCAGTACTTC. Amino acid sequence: CASSRETGSYEQYF.

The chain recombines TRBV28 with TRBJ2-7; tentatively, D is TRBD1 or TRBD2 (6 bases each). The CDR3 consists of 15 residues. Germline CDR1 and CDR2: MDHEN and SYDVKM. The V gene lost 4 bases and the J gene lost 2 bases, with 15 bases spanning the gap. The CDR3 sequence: CASSYPRGLTYEQYF. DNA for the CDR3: TGTGCCAGCAGTTACCCCCGGGGGCTAACCTACGAGCAGTACTTC.

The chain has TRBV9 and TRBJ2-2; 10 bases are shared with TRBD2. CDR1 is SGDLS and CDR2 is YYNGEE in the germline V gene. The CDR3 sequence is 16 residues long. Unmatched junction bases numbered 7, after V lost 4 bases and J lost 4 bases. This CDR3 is CASSPTWTSGTGELFF. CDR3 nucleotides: TGTGCCAGCAGCCCTACATGGACTAGCGGCACCGGGGAGCTGTTTTTT.

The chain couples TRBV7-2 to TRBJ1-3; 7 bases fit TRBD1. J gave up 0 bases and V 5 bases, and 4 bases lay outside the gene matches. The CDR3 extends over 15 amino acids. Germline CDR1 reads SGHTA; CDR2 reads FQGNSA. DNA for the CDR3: TGTGCCAGCAGCGTGGACAGGTACTCTGGAAACACCATATATTTT. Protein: CASSVDRYSGNTIYF.